The source of this T cell receptor beta chain is a study of T cell responses to AZD1222 COVID-19 vaccine. Overall study results and limits: Donors were mostly white British, more females; clonal diversity possibly underestimated. Across spike, vaccine-associated CD4 TCRs were found, dominant at 160-218 and 743-854. Just a handful of AZD1222 recipients were seropositive at baseline. As reported, nearly half of all spike-specific TCRs target variant regions that are unmutated.

There are 17 residues in the CDR3. Germline CDR1 is MGHRA and CDR2 is YSYEKL. The V end was cut by 1 base, the J end by 3 bases, with 16 bases between. As for this clone: Its antigen is unidentified.

The assay was immunoSEQ multiplex PCR, and TCRdb's table has in-frame clones only and misses some. The sample lists more than 95,000 clones; about 90% were seen once. This TCR came from an adult in good health. Source: peripheral blood, taken on day 0 of AZD1222 vaccination. The rearrangement joins TRBV4-1 to TRBJ1-5; D not resolved. In DNA, the CDR3 is TGCGCCAGCAGCCAAGGCGGAGGAGGGCGTGTCAATCAGCCCCAGCATTTT. Encoded protein: CASSQGGGGRVNQPQHF.